By its share, the clone carrying this T cell receptor (beta chain) is medium-sized. These data belong to a study of T cell responses to AZD1222 COVID-19 vaccine. Profiling relied on immunoSEQ multiplex PCR, and the TCRdb table lists in-frame clones only, not all of them. The table shows 80,000 to 100,000 clones, with over 75% occurring only once. The V gene end was trimmed by 3 bases and the J gene end by 5 bases; junction bases not matched to a gene: 3. CDR1 is SGHTA, CDR2 FQGNSA, per germline. This CDR3 region has 14 residues. The source was peripheral blood, collected 28 days after the second AZD1222 dose. The clonotype was recovered from an adult who received the AZD1222 COVID-19 vaccine. The chain carries TRBV7-2 and TRBJ1-5; 8 bases line up with TRBD1. For the CDR3, the DNA is TGTGCCAGCAGCTTGAAGGACAGGGATCAGCCCCAGCATTTT. Residues: CASSLKDRDQPQHF.